This TCR beta chain was sequenced for a study of regulatory T cells in long-lasting Graves disease. Study-wide background: Antithyroid drugs had been given to newly diagnosed Graves' patients for under 3 months.

J was trimmed by 4 bases and V by 2 bases; bases with no gene match: 3. Germline CDR1 is MNHEY and CDR2 is SMNVEV (reference sequence). The CDR3 contains 15 residues. Time point: newly diagnosed GD, antithyroid drugs for less than 3 months. Scientists built the TCR library using RNA that was extracted from PBMCs. Study-wide results and limits: TRBV28, TRBJ1-2 and TRBJ2-5 were favored in persistent disease. Between persistent patients, about 2,700 public clonotypes were shared, exceeding the 966 shared between new patients.

In its sample, this clonotype was seen a few times. The antigen remains undetermined. HTBI primers from iRepertoire and Arm-PCR of CDR3 regions yielded the TCR beta libraries. TCRdb re-analysed the multiplex PCR reads in MiXCR, keeping a single row per CDR3 protein. The table includes 350,000 to 400,000 distinct CDR3 sequences, 15% to 20% detected once. The same sample was also studied in work on T cells in Graves' hyperthyroidism and ophthalmopathy. This second study says: In validation, the model predicted ophthalmopathy. These predictions came a median roughly 6 months before onset.

The chain employs TRBV27 and TRBJ1-5, with 9 bases that match TRBD1. The sequence derives from a woman between 18 and 29 years old with Graves disease. The source was peripheral blood mononuclear cells (PBMCs), collected at new diagnosis, from a patient treated with antithyroid drugs. CDR3 sequence (DNA): TGTGCCAGCAGTTTAGGGACAGGGCCTAATCAGCCCCAGCATTTT. Its protein product is CASSLGTGPNQPQHF.